A single sample is the source of the 27 T cell receptor beta chains below, sequenced in a study of T cells expressing NK-cell markers. With the 5' RACE reads reprocessed, TCRdb shows one record per CDR3 protein and no DNA. In total, the table holds roughly 180,000 distinct CDR3 sequences. The specimen sequenced was blood T cells: a sorted CD56 or NKG2C T cell subset, CD4+ or CD8+ T cells, or bulk PBMC T cells (not recorded which). The receptors derive from a woman aged 18-70 years in good health.

The CDR3 spells CASSLSDRGNYGYTF. The J gene is TRBJ1-2, the V gene TRBV5-1; without DNA, the TCRdb call of TRBD1 cannot be checked. Germline V gene lookup returns CDR1 SGHRS and CDR2 YFSETQ. CDR3 size: 15 residues.

The chain has TRBV5-1 and TRBJ2-5; TCRdb calls TRBD2, which cannot be checked without DNA. The germline CDR1 and CDR2 sequences are SGHRS and YFSETQ. This CDR3 is 18 amino acids long. This CDR3 is CASSRAITSGGTQETQYF.

CDR3 residues: CASSLEGGNLGEQYF. This sequence joins TRBV5-1 and TRBJ2-7; TCRdb outputs TRBD1, but without DNA this stays unchecked. Germline V lookup: CDR1 SGHRS, CDR2 YFSETQ. This CDR3 has 15 amino acids.

This chain uses TRBV6-1 with TRBJ2-2; as DNA is missing, the TRBD1 call by TCRdb cannot be tested. The CDR3 contains 15 residues. Germline-derived CDR1 and CDR2 are MNHNS and SASEGT. CDR3 loop: CASSLQGLITGELFF.

The chain has TRBV2 and TRBJ2-5. In germline, CDR1 is SNHLY, CDR2 FYNNEI. The CDR3 spans 12 residues. This chain's CDR3 is CASSERRGTQYF.

The rearrangement uses TRBV5-1 and TRBJ1-3; TCRdb's D call, TRBD1, is unchecked because there is no DNA. Germline lookup yields CDR1 SGHRS and CDR2 YFSETQ. The CDR3 is 15 amino acids. CDR3 loop: CASSSQGVGGNTIYF.

The chain recombines TRBV4-2 with TRBJ2-4; the D call of TRBD2 rests on TCRdb alone, since no DNA is present to check it. CDR3 size: 18 residues. CDR1 is LGHNA and CDR2 is YNFKEQ in the germline V gene. The CDR3 sequence: CASSQDLAGGPAKNIQYF.

The CDR3 reads CASSLEGTGGGYTF. This chain connects TRBV12-3 or TRBV12-4 to TRBJ1-2; TCRdb names TRBD1, which stays unverified in the absence of DNA. The CDR3 is 14 amino acids.

The chain combines TRBV5-6 with TRBJ1-2; as DNA is missing, the TRBD1 call by TCRdb cannot be tested. Looked up from germline, CDR1 is SGHDT and CDR2 is YYEEEE. The CDR3 has 15 residues. CDR3 sequence: CASSIPGTGNYGYTF. Full variable domain (rest looked up from reference TRBV5-6 and TRBJ1-2): DAGVTQSPTHLIKTRGQQVTLRCSPKSGHDTVSWYQQALGQGPQFIFQYYEEEERQRGNFPDRFSGHQFPNYSSELNVNALLLGDSALYLCASSIPGTGNYGYTFGSGTRLTVV.

This chain uses TRBV5-1 with TRBJ2-5; lacking DNA, the TRBD1 call made by TCRdb goes unchecked. The CDR3 has 14 amino acids. Germline CDR1 SGHRS, CDR2 YFSETQ. The CDR3 reads CASSRDGGAETQYF. Combining the CDR3 with reference TRBV5-1 and TRBJ2-5 gives the whole variable domain KAGVTQTPRYLIKTRGQQVTLSCSPISGHRSVSWYQQTPGQGLQFLFEYFSETQRNKGNFPGRFSGRQFSNSRSEMNVSTLELGDSALYLCASSRDGGAETQYFGPGTRLLVL.

This chain joins TRBV14 and TRBJ2-7. Per the germline V gene, CDR1 is SGHDN and CDR2 is FVKESK. The CDR3 loop spans 12 amino acids. The CDR3 sequence is CASSQDRLKQYF.

The chain carries TRBV7-9 and TRBJ2-7; TCRdb outputs TRBD2, but without DNA this stays unchecked. This CDR3 has 14 residues. Germline V gene sequence: CDR1 SEHNR, CDR2 FQNEAQ (reference sequence). This CDR3 is CASSLYKEESEQYF.

CDR3 sequence reads: CASSPRGGRATNEKLFF. V is TRBV5-1 and J is TRBJ1-4; checking the TCRdb D call of TRBD1 is not possible without DNA. The CDR3 has 17 residues. Germline CDR1 and CDR2: SGHRS and YFSETQ.

This chain uses TRBV4-2 with TRBJ2-5; the TCRdb D gene call, TRBD2, has no DNA to confirm it. The CDR3 covers 16 residues. Germline V gene sequence: CDR1 LGHNA, CDR2 YNFKEQ. CDR3 sequence reads: CASSQWTSGGGETQYF.

The V and J genes are TRBV3-1 and TRBJ2-1; without DNA, the TCRdb call of TRBD2 cannot be checked. Germline V lookup: CDR1 LGHDT, CDR2 YNNKEL (reference sequence). The CDR3 consists of 14 residues. The CDR3 reads CASSPTSLNNEQFF.

V is TRBV5-1 and J is TRBJ1-4; TCRdb's D call of TRBD1 is untestable without DNA. CDR3 length equals 14 residues. Germline V gene data show CDR1 as SGHRS and CDR2 as YFSETQ. CDR3 region: CASSFQGGNEKLFF.

The chain couples TRBV5-1 to TRBJ2-1; TCRdb selects TRBD1, and the lack of DNA leaves this call unchecked. Per the germline V gene, CDR1 is SGHRS and CDR2 is YFSETQ. The CDR3 is 17 amino acids. CDR3 region: CASSPGAGTDSYNEQFF.

This chain links TRBV18 with TRBJ1-1. CDR1 is KGHSH, CDR2 LQKENI, per germline. The CDR3 spans 13 residues. This chain's CDR3 is CASSPRGGHEAFF.

This CDR3 reads CATSRVAGNNEQFF. V usage is TRBV15 and J usage is TRBJ2-1; TCRdb reports TRBD2, a call that lacks DNA to check it against. CDR3 length: 14 residues. Germline-derived CDR1 and CDR2 are LNHNV and YYDKDF (reference sequence).

The chain has TRBV5-5 and TRBJ1-2; the D call of TRBD1 rests on TCRdb alone, since no DNA is present to check it. CDR3 size: 15 residues. Germline CDR1 and CDR2: SGHKS and YYEKEE (reference sequence). The CDR3 sequence: CASSSVPTGRIGYTF.

J is TRBJ1-5 and V is TRBV5-1. Germline CDR1 reads SGHRS; CDR2 reads YFSETQ. The CDR3 length is 13 residues. The CDR3 protein is CASSLGVDQPQHF.

The genes are TRBV15 and TRBJ2-1; TCRdb picks TRBD2, but there is no DNA to check that call. CDR1 is LNHNV, CDR2 YYDKDF, per germline (reference sequence). CDR3 length equals 20 residues. CDR3 loop: CATSRDRPSLVSGIRIEQFF. The full variable domain, completed using reference TRBV15 and TRBJ2-1, is DAMVIQNPRYQVTQFGKPVTLSCSQTLNHNVMYWYQQKSSQAPKLLFHYYDKDFNNEADTPDNFQSRRPNTSFCFLDIRSPGLGDTAMYLCATSRDRPSLVSGIRIEQFFGPGTRLTVL.

This chain links TRBV7-8 with TRBJ2-7. Germline CDR1 is SGHVS and CDR2 is FQNEAQ. CDR3 length equals 16 residues. CDR3 residues: CASRDLLAGESYEQYF.

This chain uses TRBV5-1 with TRBJ1-4; lacking DNA, the TRBD1 call made by TCRdb goes unchecked. The CDR3 totals 14 residues. Germline CDR1 SGHRS, CDR2 YFSETQ. The CDR3 spells CASSPGGTNEKLFF.

V usage is TRBV5-1 and J usage is TRBJ2-6; TCRdb designates TRBD1, a call that cannot be tested without DNA. Per the germline V gene, CDR1 is SGHRS and CDR2 is YFSETQ. The CDR3 loop spans 20 amino acids. CDR3 amino acids: CASSPRGGMGERSGANVLTF.

This chain uses TRBV7-2 with TRBJ2-7; with no DNA, the TCRdb D assignment of TRBD1 cannot be verified. Germline V gene data show CDR1 as SGHTA and CDR2 as FQGNSA. This CDR3 has 17 residues. CDR3 loop: CASSLAIWAGANYEQYF.

This chain connects TRBV29-1 to TRBJ2-5; the TCRdb call, TRBD2, lacks DNA for checking. The germline CDR1 and CDR2 sequences are SQVTM and ANQGSEA. This CDR3 is built from 13 residues. The CDR3 spells CSVAAVPRETQYF.